Presented here are 7 T cell receptor beta chains from one specimen sequenced in a study of T cell responses to AZD1222 COVID-19 vaccine. The data were produced by immunoSEQ multiplex PCR, yet TCRdb's version contains in-frame clones alone and is incomplete. The table has about 100,000 clones, approximately 91% seen once. The sample consisted of peripheral blood, taken on day 0 of AZD1222 vaccination. The receptors were gathered from an adult in good health.

The V call is TRBV30, the J call TRBJ1-4; D is unresolved. The CDR3 is 14 amino acids. Trimming removed 0 bases at V and 5 bases at J, with 10 bases between. Germline CDR1 GTSNPN, CDR2 SVGIG (reference sequence). In DNA, the CDR3 is TGTGCCTGGAGTGTAAACAGAGGGAATGAAAAACTGTTTTTT. It translates to CAWSVNRGNEKLFF.

The rearrangement uses TRBV7-9 and TRBJ2-1; 7 bases fit TRBD2. Germline CDR1 SEHNR, CDR2 FQNEAQ (reference sequence). The CDR3 runs to 16 residues. The V gene end was trimmed by 1 base and the J gene end by 5 bases; junction bases not matched to a gene: 8. For the CDR3, the DNA is TGTGCCAGCAGCTTAGTCGGGGGAGGGCCCCACAATGAGCAGTTCTTC. Translation gives CASSLVGGGPHNEQFF.

V gene TRBV30 combines with J gene TRBJ1-3; D is ambiguous. Trimming removed 0 bases from V and 0 bases from J, with 12 bases in between. CDR3 size: 16 residues. Germline CDR1 GTSNPN, CDR2 SVGIG (reference sequence). CDR3 sequence: CAWSVGGLGSGNTIYF. In DNA form, the CDR3 reads TGTGCCTGGAGTGTTGGAGGGTTAGGCTCTGGAAACACCATATATTTT. Drawing the rest from reference TRBV30 and TRBJ1-3, the complete variable domain is SQTIHQWPATLVQPVGSPLSLECTVEGTSNPNLYWYRQAAGRGLQLLFYSVGIGQISSEVPQNLSASRPQDRQFILSSKKLLLSDSGFYLCAWSVGGLGSGNTIYFGEGSWLTVV.

The chain links TRBV6-5 to TRBJ1-2; 9 nucleotides align to TRBD1. V lost 9 bases and J lost 8; bases outside the gene matches: 13. Looked up from germline, CDR1 is MNHEY and CDR2 is SVGAGI. The CDR3 covers 14 residues. This CDR3 is CARGSGTGIEGYTF. In nucleotides, the CDR3 is TGTGCCAGAGGGTCCGGGACAGGGATCGAGGGCTACACCTTC.

The genes are TRBV7-3 and TRBJ2-1, with a tentative D call TRBD1 (6 bases). The CDR3 sequence is 15 residues long. Germline V gene sequence: CDR1 SGHTA, CDR2 FQGTGA. Trimming removed 2 bases at V and 3 bases at J, with 11 bases between. The CDR3, as DNA: TGTGCCAGCAGCTTAGGACAGCCTTTCTACAATGAGCAGTTCTTC. Encoded protein: CASSLGQPFYNEQFF.

The chain is built from TRBV5-1 and TRBJ1-4, with D tentatively TRBD1 (6 bases). Germline V gene data show CDR1 as SGHRS and CDR2 as YFSETQ. V lost 3 bases to trimming and J lost 3 bases, with 12 bases between them. The CDR3 contains 15 residues. CDR3 protein: CASSWGGEANEKLFF. CDR3 DNA: TGCGCCAGCAGCTGGGGGGGCGAGGCTAATGAAAAACTGTTTTTT.

The rearrangement links TRBV7-9 to TRBJ2-5; 13 bases are shared with TRBD2. V trimming: 4 bases; J trimming: 3 bases; junction bases outside the gene matches: 5. CDR1 SEHNR and CDR2 FQNEAQ come from the germline V gene (reference sequence). The CDR3 is 16 amino acids. The CDR3 DNA reads as TGTGCCAGCAGCTACCCTGGACTAGCGGGAGAAGAGACCCAGTACTTC. Translating it yields CASSYPGLAGEETQYF.